Listed below are T cell receptor beta chains from one sample, sequenced in a study of cytomegalovirus exposure and HLA in healthy donors. The assay was immunoSEQ multiplex PCR, and TCRdb's table has in-frame clones only and misses some. The data hold approximately 70,000 clones, with roughly four fifths observed a single time. Specimen: PBMCs. The receptors were gathered from a man aged 45-65 years in good health and CMV-seronegative. CDR3s include the opening cysteine and the closing phenylalanine or tryptophan. D genes are given only for firm matches. Part of the rows lack a size; the others show once, few, many or a class for expanded clones.

D: TRBD2; J: TRBJ2-5; V: TRBV30; size: .; CDR3: CAWSVFPAGVQETQYF; DNA: TGTGCCTGGAGTGTATTTCCAGCGGGGGTCCAAGAGACCCAGTACTTC
D: TRBD2; J: TRBJ2-3; V: TRBV19; size: .; CDR3: CASRFGGLGRGDTTDTQYF; DNA: TGTGCCAGTAGATTCGGGGGGTTGGGGAGGGGCGACACCACAGATACGCAGTATTTT
D: TRBD2; J: TRBJ2-7; V: TRBV30; size: .; CDR3: CAWRRFPWTSGRGHEQYF; DNA: TGTGCCTGGAGGCGGTTCCCTTGGACTAGCGGGCGGGGTCACGAGCAGTACTTC
D: .; J: TRBJ2-1; V: TRBV10-3; size: .; CDR3: CAISEGRNEQFF; DNA: TGTGCCATCAGTGAGGGGCGCAATGAGCAGTTCTTC
D: TRBD1; J: TRBJ1-1; V: TRBV11-2; size: .; CDR3: CASSANPGGGNTEAFF; DNA: TGTGCCAGCAGCGCGAACCCAGGGGGAGGAAACACTGAAGCTTTCTTT
D: .; J: TRBJ2-7; V: TRBV27; size: .; CDR3: CASSSGQLVSLYEQYF; DNA: TGTGCCAGCAGTTCAGGACAGCTTGTTTCTCTCTACGAGCAGTACTTC
D: TRBD1; J: TRBJ2-7; V: TRBV27; size: few; CDR3: CASRAEGDRAFYEQYF; DNA: TGTGCCAGCAGGGCTGAGGGGGACAGGGCATTCTACGAGCAGTACTTC
D: .; J: TRBJ2-1; V: TRBV11-2; size: .; CDR3: CASSSPSETYNEQFF; DNA: TGTGCCAGCAGCTCACCTAGCGAGACCTACAATGAGCAGTTCTTC
D: .; J: TRBJ2-3; V: TRBV18; size: .; CDR3: CASSPASGPDTQYF; DNA: TGTGCCAGCTCACCTGCGTCGGGTCCAGATACGCAGTATTTT
D: .; J: TRBJ2-2; V: TRBV11-2; size: few; CDR3: CASSFLRNTGELFF; DNA: TGTGCCAGCAGCTTTTTGCGGAACACCGGGGAGCTGTTTTTT
D: .; J: TRBJ1-1; V: TRBV28; size: .; CDR3: CASSSTRGPTEAFF; DNA: TGTGCCAGCAGTTCCACACGCGGTCCGACTGAAGCTTTCTTT
D: TRBD1; J: TRBJ1-2; V: TRBV13; size: .; CDR3: CASSPRDRASNYGYTF; DNA: TGTGCCAGCAGCCCCCGGGACAGGGCTTCTAACTATGGCTACACCTTC
D: TRBD2; J: TRBJ2-7; V: TRBV28; size: .; CDR3: CASSLRGGSYEQYF; DNA: TGTGCCAGCAGTTTAAGGGGCGGGAGCTACGAGCAGTACTTC
D: TRBD1; J: TRBJ2-7; V: TRBV7-2; size: .; CDR3: CASSLAPGGSYEQYF; DNA: TGTGCCAGCAGCTTAGCCCCAGGGGGTTCCTACGAGCAGTACTTC
D: .; J: TRBJ2-3; V: TRBV7-9; size: .; CDR3: CASSYSWRADTQYF; DNA: TGTGCCAGCAGTTATTCCTGGAGGGCGGATACGCAGTATTTT
D: .; J: TRBJ1-5; V: TRBV6-5; size: .; CDR3: CASSYQPAGREPQHF; DNA: TGTGCCAGCAGTTACCAGCCGGCAGGCAGGGAGCCCCAGCATTTT
D: .; J: TRBJ1-1; V: TRBV28; size: .; CDR3: CASSLIIQGGNTEAFF; DNA: TGTGCCAGCAGTCTCATTATACAAGGGGGAAACACTGAAGCTTTCTTT
D: .; J: TRBJ2-3; V: TRBV6-6; size: few; CDR3: CASSYSLADTQYF; DNA: TGTGCCAGCAGTTACTCGCTAGCAGATACGCAGTATTTT
D: TRBD1; J: TRBJ1-4; V: TRBV5-6; size: few; CDR3: CASSLGQGTNEKLFF; DNA: TGTGCCAGCAGCCTGGGACAGGGAACTAATGAAAAACTGTTTTTT
D: .; J: TRBJ2-3; V: TRBV13; size: .; CDR3: CASSSRHTTDTQYF; DNA: TGTGCCAGCAGCTCCCGACACACCACAGATACGCAGTATTTT
D: TRBD2; J: TRBJ2-1; V: TRBV7-9; size: .; CDR3: CASSLLAGVFEQFF; DNA: TGTGCCAGCAGCCTCCTAGCGGGAGTTTTTGAGCAGTTCTTC
D: .; J: TRBJ1-4; V: TRBV19; size: once; CDR3: CASSRGSLGEKLFF; DNA: TGTGCCAGTAGTAGGGGCTCCTTGGGGGAAAAACTGTTTTTT
D: .; J: TRBJ2-5; V: TRBV28; size: .; CDR3: CASSPAAGRKETQYF; DNA: TGTGCCAGCAGTCCGGCGGCGGGGAGGAAAGAGACCCAGTACTTC
D: .; J: TRBJ1-5; V: TRBV5-6; size: .; CDR3: CASSLLGAGDQPQHF; DNA: TGTGCCAGCAGCTTGTTGGGTGCGGGGGATCAGCCCCAGCATTTT
D: .; J: TRBJ1-1; V: TRBV9; size: .; CDR3: CASSVEGGNTEAFF; DNA: TGTGCCAGCAGCGTAGAAGGGGGTAACACTGAAGCTTTCTTT
D: TRBD2; J: TRBJ2-7; V: TRBV28; size: .; CDR3: CASSPLTGTSGYYEQYF; DNA: TGTGCCAGCAGTCCATTGACCGGGACTAGCGGATACTACGAGCAGTACTTC